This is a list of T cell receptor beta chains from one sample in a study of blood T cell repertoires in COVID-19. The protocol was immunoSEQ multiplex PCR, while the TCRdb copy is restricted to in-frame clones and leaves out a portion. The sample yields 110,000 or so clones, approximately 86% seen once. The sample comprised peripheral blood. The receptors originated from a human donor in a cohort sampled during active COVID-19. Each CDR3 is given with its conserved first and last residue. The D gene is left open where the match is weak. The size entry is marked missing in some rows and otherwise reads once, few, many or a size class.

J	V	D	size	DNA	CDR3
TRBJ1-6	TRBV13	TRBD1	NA	TGTGCCAGCAGCTCCTCGCGGACAGGGAAGATGCGGACCTATAATTCACCCCTCCACTTT	CASSSSRTGKMRTYNSPLHF
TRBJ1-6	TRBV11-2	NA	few	TGTGCCAGCAGCTTAACGGCAGGCAGCATCAATTCACCCCTCCACTTT	CASSLTAGSINSPLHF
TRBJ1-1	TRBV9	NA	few	TGTGCCAGCAGCACGGGGGGCCCTGAAGCTTTCTTT	CASSTGGPEAFF
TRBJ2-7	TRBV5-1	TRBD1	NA	TGCGCCAGCAGCTCCGGGACAGGGGGAACCTACGAGCAGTACTTC	CASSSGTGGTYEQYF
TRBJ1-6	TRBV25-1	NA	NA	TGTGCCAGCACAGGGATGACAGGCCGATCTAATTCACCCCTCCACTTT	CASTGMTGRSNSPLHF
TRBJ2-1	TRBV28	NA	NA	TGTGCCAGCACCTCGGGTCGCGAGGAGTTCTTC	CASTSGREEFF
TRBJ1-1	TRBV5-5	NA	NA	TGTGCCAGCAGCTTAAGGTGGGGCCAAATGAACACTGAAGCTTTCTTT	CASSLRWGQMNTEAFF
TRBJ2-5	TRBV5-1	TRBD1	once	TGCGCCAGCAGCTTGAGGGCAGGGGGCCCGGAGACCCAGTACTTC	CASSLRAGGPETQYF
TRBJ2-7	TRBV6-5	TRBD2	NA	TGTGCCAGCCTAAGCACTAGCGGGTCCTACGAGCAGTACTTC	CASLSTSGSYEQYF
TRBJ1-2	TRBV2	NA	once	TGTGCCAGCGCGGGTGGCTACACCTTC	CASAGGYTF
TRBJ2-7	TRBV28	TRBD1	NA	TGTGCCAGCAGTGGGGACAGGAGACTGTACGAGCAGTACTTC	CASSGDRRLYEQYF
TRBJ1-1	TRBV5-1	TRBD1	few	TGCGCCAGCAGCGATCCCCTCAGGGGGCGCACTGAAGCTTTCTTT	CASSDPLRGRTEAFF
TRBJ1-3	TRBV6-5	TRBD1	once	TGTGCCAGCACCCCGGGACAGTCTGGAAACACCATATATTTT	CASTPGQSGNTIYF
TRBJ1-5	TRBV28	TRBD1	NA	TGTGCCAGCAGTTCGGACAGGGCCGATCAGCCCCAGCATTTT	CASSSDRADQPQHF
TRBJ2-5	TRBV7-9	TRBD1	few	TGTGCCAGCAGCGGTCAATTGTCGGGACAGGGGGCTCGGGAGACCCAGTACTTC	CASSGQLSGQGARETQYF
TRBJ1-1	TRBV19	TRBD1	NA	TGTGCCACCGAGATTTCACAGGGGGTAGCTGAAGCTTTCTTT	CATEISQGVAEAFF
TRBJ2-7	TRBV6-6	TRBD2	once	TGTGCCAGCACCCCGGGGAGGGCAGGGCGATTCTACGAGCAGTACTTC	CASTPGRAGRFYEQYF